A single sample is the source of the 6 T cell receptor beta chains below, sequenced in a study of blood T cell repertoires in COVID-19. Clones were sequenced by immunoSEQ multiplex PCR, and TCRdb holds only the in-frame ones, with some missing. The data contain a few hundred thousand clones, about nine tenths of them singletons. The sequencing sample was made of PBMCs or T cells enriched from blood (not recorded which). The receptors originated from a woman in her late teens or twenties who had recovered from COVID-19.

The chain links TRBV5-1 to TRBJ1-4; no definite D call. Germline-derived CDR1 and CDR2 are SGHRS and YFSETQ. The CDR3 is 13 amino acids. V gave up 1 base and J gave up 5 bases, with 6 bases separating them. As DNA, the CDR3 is TGCGCCAGCAGCTTGATCGTAAATGAAAAACTGTTTTTT. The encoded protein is CASSLIVNEKLFF.

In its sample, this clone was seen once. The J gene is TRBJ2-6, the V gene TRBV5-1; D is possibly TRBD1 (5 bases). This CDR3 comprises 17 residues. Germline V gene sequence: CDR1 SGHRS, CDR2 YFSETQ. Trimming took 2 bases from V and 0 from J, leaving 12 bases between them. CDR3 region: CASSFQSTVSGANVLTF. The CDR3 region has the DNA TGCGCCAGCAGCTTCCAATCGACAGTCTCTGGGGCCAACGTCCTGACTTTC.

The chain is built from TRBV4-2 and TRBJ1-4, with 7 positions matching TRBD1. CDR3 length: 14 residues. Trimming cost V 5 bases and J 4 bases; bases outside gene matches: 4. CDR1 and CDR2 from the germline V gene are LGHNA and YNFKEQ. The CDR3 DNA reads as TGTGCCAGCAGCATCGGACAGGTTAATGAAAAACTGTTTTTT. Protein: CASSIGQVNEKLFF.

The CDR3 spells CASSPWTVYEQYF. The CDR3 DNA sequence: TGTGCCAGCAGCCCTTGGACTGTCTACGAGCAGTACTTC. The V and J genes are TRBV7-9 and TRBJ2-7, with D possibly TRBD2 on 5 matching bases. CDR3 size: 13 residues. CDR1 is SEHNR, CDR2 FQNEAQ, per germline (reference sequence). V gave up 5 bases and J gave up 3 bases, with 11 bases separating them.

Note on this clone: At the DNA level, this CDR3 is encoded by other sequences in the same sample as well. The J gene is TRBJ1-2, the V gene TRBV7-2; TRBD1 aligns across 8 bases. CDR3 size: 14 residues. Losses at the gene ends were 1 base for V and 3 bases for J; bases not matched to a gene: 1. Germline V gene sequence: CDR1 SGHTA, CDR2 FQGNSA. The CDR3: CASSLETGDYGYTF. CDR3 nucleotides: TGTGCCAGCAGCTTAGAGACAGGGGACTATGGCTACACCTTC.

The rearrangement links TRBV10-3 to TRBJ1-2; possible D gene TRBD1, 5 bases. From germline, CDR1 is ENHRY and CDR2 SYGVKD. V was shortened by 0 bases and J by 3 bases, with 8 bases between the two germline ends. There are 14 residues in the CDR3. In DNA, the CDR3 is TGTGCCATCAGTGAGTCTGGAGGGGACTATGGCTACACCTTC. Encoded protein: CAISESGGDYGYTF.